This T cell receptor (beta chain) was captured in a study of technical replicates of blood from a handful of donors. Profiling relied on immunoSEQ multiplex PCR, and the TCRdb table lists in-frame clones only, not all of them. The data show more than 60,000 clones, 90% to 95% seen once. The CDR3 covers 14 residues. From germline, CDR1 is SGHVS and CDR2 FQNEAQ. V dropped 5 bases and J dropped 1; count of bases not matched to a gene: 4. The sequencing input was T cells isolated from PBMCs. The receptor was isolated from a human donor in good health. The chain joins TRBV7-8 to TRBJ1-1, with 7 bases that match TRBD1. The CDR3 here is CASSLYRGNTEAFF. Written as DNA, the CDR3 is TGTGCCAGCAGCCTATACAGGGGGAACACTGAAGCTTTCTTT.